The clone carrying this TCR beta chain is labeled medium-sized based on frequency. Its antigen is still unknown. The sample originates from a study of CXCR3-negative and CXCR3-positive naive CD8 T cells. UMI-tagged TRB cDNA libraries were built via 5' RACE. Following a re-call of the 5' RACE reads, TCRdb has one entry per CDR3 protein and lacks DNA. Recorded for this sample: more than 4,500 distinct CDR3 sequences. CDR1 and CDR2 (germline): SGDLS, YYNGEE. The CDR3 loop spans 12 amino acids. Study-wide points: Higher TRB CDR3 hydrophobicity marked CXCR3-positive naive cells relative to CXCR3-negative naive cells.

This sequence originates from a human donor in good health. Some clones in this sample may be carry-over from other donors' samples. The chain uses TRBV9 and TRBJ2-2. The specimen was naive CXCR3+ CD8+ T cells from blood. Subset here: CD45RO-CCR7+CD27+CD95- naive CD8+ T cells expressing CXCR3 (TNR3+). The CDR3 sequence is CASSVGTGELFF. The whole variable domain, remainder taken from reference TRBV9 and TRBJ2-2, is DSGVTQTPKHLITATGQRVTLRCSPRSGDLSVYWYQQSLDQGLQFLIQYYNGEERAKGNILERFSAQQFPDLHSELNLSSLELGDSALYFCASSVGTGELFFGEGSRLTVL.